This is a list of T cell receptor beta chains from one sample in a study of T cell responses to AZD1222 COVID-19 vaccine. Measured with immunoSEQ multiplex PCR; TCRdb has only the in-frame clones, and not every one. Here the sample spans 90,000 to 120,000 clones, approximately 90% being singletons. The sample was peripheral blood, taken 28 days after the second AZD1222 dose. Receptors originate from an adult who received the AZD1222 COVID-19 vaccine. The CDR3 runs from the conserved cysteine through the conserved F or W. The D gene is left open where the match is weak. Only part of the rows carry a size: once, few, many, or a class if the clone is expanded.

V gene: TRBV6-6
clone size: -
D gene: TRBD1
CDR3 length: 14
J gene: TRBJ1-6
CDR3 DNA: TGTGCCAGCAGAACAGGGGGTGGTAATTCACCCCTCCACTTT
CDR3 protein: CASRTGGGNSPLHF

V gene: TRBV6-2/TRBV6-3
clone size: few
D gene: TRBD1
CDR3 length: 14
J gene: TRBJ1-4
CDR3 DNA: TGTGCCAGCAGCACGACAGGGGAGAGGAAAAAACTGTTTTTT
CDR3 protein: CASSTTGERKKLFF

V gene: TRBV2
clone size: -
D gene: -
CDR3 length: 15
J gene: TRBJ1-1
CDR3 DNA: TGTGCCAGCAGTACGACCAGGGCTGATCTTACTCTAGCTTTCTTT
CDR3 protein: CASSTTRADLTLAFF

V gene: TRBV6-2/TRBV6-3
clone size: -
D gene: TRBD1
CDR3 length: 15
J gene: TRBJ1-2
CDR3 DNA: TGTGCCAGCAGTTCTCGCCGGGGACAGATTTATGGCTACACCTTC
CDR3 protein: CASSSRRGQIYGYTF

V gene: TRBV5-1
clone size: once
D gene: -
CDR3 length: 16
J gene: TRBJ1-3
CDR3 DNA: TGCGCCAGCAGCTTGCCACAGGGCTCCTCTGGAAACACCATATATTTT
CDR3 protein: CASSLPQGSSGNTIYF

V gene: TRBV7-9
clone size: -
D gene: TRBD1
CDR3 length: 12
J gene: TRBJ1-1
CDR3 DNA: TGTGTCGGACAGGGGAGCGACACTGAAGCTTTCTTT
CDR3 protein: CVGQGSDTEAFF

V gene: TRBV5-1
clone size: -
D gene: -
CDR3 length: 12
J gene: TRBJ2-1
CDR3 DNA: TGCGCCAGCAGCTACAACACAAATGAGCAGTTCTTC
CDR3 protein: CASSYNTNEQFF

V gene: TRBV7-8
clone size: -
D gene: -
CDR3 length: 17
J gene: TRBJ2-3
CDR3 DNA: TGTGCCAGCAGATCAAGCACAGGGAAGAGAATGACAGATACGCAGTATTTT
CDR3 protein: CASRSSTGKRMTDTQYF

V gene: TRBV7-6
clone size: -
D gene: -
CDR3 length: 13
J gene: TRBJ1-2
CDR3 DNA: TGTGCCAGCAGCTCGGCAGCTAACTATGGCTACACCTTC
CDR3 protein: CASSSAANYGYTF

V gene: TRBV27
clone size: -
D gene: -
CDR3 length: 17
J gene: TRBJ2-5
CDR3 DNA: TGTGCCAGCAGTTTCACCGCATCGGGGGGCTACCAAGTGACCCAGTACTTC
CDR3 protein: CASSFTASGGYQVTQYF

V gene: TRBV5-5
clone size: -
D gene: TRBD2
CDR3 length: 14
J gene: TRBJ2-1
CDR3 DNA: TGTGCCAGCACGACTAGCGGGGGATGGGATGAGCAGTTCTTC
CDR3 protein: CASTTSGGWDEQFF

V gene: TRBV5-6
clone size: once
D gene: -
CDR3 length: 11
J gene: TRBJ2-7
CDR3 DNA: TGTGCCAGCAGCTTGGCACTTGAGCAGTACTTC
CDR3 protein: CASSLALEQYF

V gene: TRBV13
clone size: -
D gene: -
CDR3 length: 14
J gene: TRBJ1-3
CDR3 DNA: TGTGCCAGCAGCCCCCGGGGGACGGGAAACACCATATATTTT
CDR3 protein: CASSPRGTGNTIYF

V gene: TRBV6-4
clone size: -
D gene: TRBD1
CDR3 length: 14
J gene: TRBJ2-7
CDR3 DNA: TGTGCCAGCAGTAAGACAGGGGACCACTACGAGCAGTACTTC
CDR3 protein: CASSKTGDHYEQYF

V gene: TRBV5-1
clone size: once
D gene: -
CDR3 length: 18
J gene: TRBJ2-6
CDR3 DNA: TGCGCCAGCAGCTTGGCTGCAGGGGGGTCTACTGGGGCCAACGTCCTGACTTTC
CDR3 protein: CASSLAAGGSTGANVLTF

V gene: TRBV30
clone size: -
D gene: -
CDR3 length: 18
J gene: TRBJ2-3
CDR3 DNA: TGTGCCTGGAGTGGTAGGAGTATTAGCCGATCTAGCACAGATACGCAGTATTTT
CDR3 protein: CAWSGRSISRSSTDTQYF

V gene: TRBV7-9
clone size: -
D gene: -
CDR3 length: 17
J gene: TRBJ2-7
CDR3 DNA: TGTGCCAGCAGCTTCTTTCTAACCGGGACCCAACCCCCAGAGCAGTACTTC
CDR3 protein: CASSFFLTGTQPPEQYF

V gene: TRBV27
clone size: -
D gene: TRBD2
CDR3 length: 15
J gene: TRBJ2-1
CDR3 DNA: TGTGCCAGCCAAAAGAGCGGGAGAAGGTACAATGAGCAGTTCTTC
CDR3 protein: CASQKSGRRYNEQFF

V gene: TRBV18
clone size: -
D gene: -
CDR3 length: 11
J gene: TRBJ2-3
CDR3 DNA: TGTGCCAGCTCGGAAGGGAATACGCAGTATTTT
CDR3 protein: CASSEGNTQYF

V gene: TRBV3-1/TRBV3-2
clone size: -
D gene: TRBD2
CDR3 length: 15
J gene: TRBJ2-3
CDR3 DNA: TGTGCCAGCAGCTTGACTAGCGGGGGCCCAGATACGCAGTATTTT
CDR3 protein: CASSLTSGGPDTQYF

V gene: TRBV5-1
clone size: once
D gene: -
CDR3 length: 14
J gene: TRBJ2-7
CDR3 DNA: TGCGCCAGCAGCTTGGTGAGCCTCACCTACGAGCAGTACTTC
CDR3 protein: CASSLVSLTYEQYF

V gene: TRBV12-2
clone size: -
D gene: -
CDR3 length: 16
J gene: TRBJ2-7
CDR3 DNA: TGTGCAAGTCGCTTAGGGGCCGGGGTTAGCTCCTACGAGCAGTACTTC
CDR3 protein: CASRLGAGVSSYEQYF

V gene: TRBV21-1
clone size: -
D gene: -
CDR3 length: 14
J gene: TRBJ1-4
CDR3 DNA: TGTGCCAGCCCGATGGGACAGAAGAGGCAGCGTCTGTTTTTT
CDR3 protein: CASPMGQKRQRLFF

V gene: TRBV29-1
clone size: -
D gene: -
CDR3 length: 14
J gene: TRBJ2-2
CDR3 DNA: TGCAGCGTACCTGGAAGGACGAACACCGGGGAGCTGTTTTTT
CDR3 protein: CSVPGRTNTGELFF

V gene: TRBV24-1
clone size: -
D gene: -
CDR3 length: 14
J gene: TRBJ1-5
CDR3 DNA: TGTGCCACCAGAGATGGAGGGGGCAATCAGCCCCAGCATTTT
CDR3 protein: CATRDGGGNQPQHF

V gene: TRBV30
clone size: -
D gene: -
CDR3 length: 12
J gene: TRBJ1-2
CDR3 DNA: TGTGCCTGGATAGGGGGGGCGGGTGGCTACACCTTC
CDR3 protein: CAWIGGAGGYTF

V gene: TRBV6-5
clone size: -
D gene: -
CDR3 length: 14
J gene: TRBJ1-3
CDR3 DNA: TGTGCCAGCAGTTACGACTACTCTGGAAACACCATATATTTT
CDR3 protein: CASSYDYSGNTIYF

V gene: TRBV28
clone size: -
D gene: TRBD1
CDR3 length: 15
J gene: TRBJ1-1
CDR3 DNA: TGTGCCAGCAGTTCTGGACAGGCCGGTGGTACTGAAGCTTTCTTT
CDR3 protein: CASSSGQAGGTEAFF

V gene: TRBV9
clone size: -
D gene: -
CDR3 length: 15
J gene: TRBJ1-3
CDR3 DNA: TGTGCCAGCAGCGTAGTAGGGGATTATGGAAACACCATATATTTT
CDR3 protein: CASSVVGDYGNTIYF

V gene: TRBV13
clone size: -
D gene: -
CDR3 length: 11
J gene: TRBJ2-7
CDR3 DNA: TGTGCCAGCAGCTTTCTCGGGGAGCAGTACTTC
CDR3 protein: CASSFLGEQYF

V gene: TRBV5-6
clone size: -
D gene: TRBD1
CDR3 length: 14
J gene: TRBJ1-6
CDR3 DNA: TGTGCCAGCACCGACAGGGGGCGTAATTCACCCCTCCACTTT
CDR3 protein: CASTDRGRNSPLHF

V gene: TRBV5-6
clone size: -
D gene: -
CDR3 length: 13
J gene: TRBJ1-4
CDR3 DNA: TGTGCCAGCACCGTGCGGGCAGGTGAAAAACTGTTTTTT
CDR3 protein: CASTVRAGEKLFF

V gene: TRBV9
clone size: -
D gene: -
CDR3 length: 16
J gene: TRBJ2-1
CDR3 DNA: TGTGCCAGCAGCGTATGGAGCCTAGACTGGGGGAATGAGCAGTTCTTC
CDR3 protein: CASSVWSLDWGNEQFF

V gene: TRBV28
clone size: -
D gene: -
CDR3 length: 12
J gene: TRBJ2-7
CDR3 DNA: TGTGCCAGCAGTTTGGTGACAGGTGAGCAGTACTTC
CDR3 protein: CASSLVTGEQYF

V gene: TRBV5-1
clone size: -
D gene: -
CDR3 length: 12
J gene: TRBJ2-7
CDR3 DNA: TGCGCCAGCAGCCAACTATCGGGTGCCGAGTACTTC
CDR3 protein: CASSQLSGAEYF

V gene: TRBV5-1
clone size: once
D gene: TRBD2
CDR3 length: 16
J gene: TRBJ2-1
CDR3 DNA: TGCGCCAGCAGCATGGAGGGGACTAGGTCCTACAATGAGCAGTTCTTC
CDR3 protein: CASSMEGTRSYNEQFF

V gene: TRBV9
clone size: -
D gene: TRBD1
CDR3 length: 14
J gene: TRBJ2-7
CDR3 DNA: TGTGCCAGCAGCGCGGACAGGGGCCCCGCCGAGCAGTACTTC
CDR3 protein: CASSADRGPAEQYF

V gene: TRBV6-5
clone size: once
D gene: -
CDR3 length: 13
J gene: TRBJ1-4
CDR3 DNA: TGTGCCAGCAGTTACCTCCCAAGGGAAAAACTGTTTTTT
CDR3 protein: CASSYLPREKLFF

V gene: TRBV4-3
clone size: -
D gene: -
CDR3 length: 16
J gene: TRBJ2-6
CDR3 DNA: TGCGCCAGCAGCCATACGAGGGGGTCTGGGGCCAACGTCCTGACTTTC
CDR3 protein: CASSHTRGSGANVLTF

V gene: TRBV7-9
clone size: -
D gene: TRBD1
CDR3 length: 14
J gene: TRBJ1-2
CDR3 DNA: TGTGCCAGCAAGACAGGGGGCGTAACCCGTGGCTACACCTTC
CDR3 protein: CASKTGGVTRGYTF

V gene: TRBV6-1
clone size: once
D gene: TRBD1
CDR3 length: 17
J gene: TRBJ1-5
CDR3 DNA: TGTGCCAGCAGTGAAGGGACAGGGGCCGGGGGCAATCAGCCCCAGCATTTT
CDR3 protein: CASSEGTGAGGNQPQHF

V gene: TRBV2
clone size: -
D gene: TRBD1
CDR3 length: 15
J gene: TRBJ2-7
CDR3 DNA: TGTGCCAGCAGTGAGACCGGGACAGGGCTCTACGAGCAGTACTTC
CDR3 protein: CASSETGTGLYEQYF

V gene: TRBV6-5
clone size: -
D gene: TRBD1
CDR3 length: 14
J gene: TRBJ1-2
CDR3 DNA: TGTGCCAGCAGTCCCGGGACAGGTATCTATGGCTACACCTTC
CDR3 protein: CASSPGTGIYGYTF

V gene: TRBV9
clone size: -
D gene: -
CDR3 length: 15
J gene: TRBJ2-7
CDR3 DNA: TGTGCCAGCAGCGTAGAAGGAGGGGGCACCTACGAGCAGTACTTC
CDR3 protein: CASSVEGGGTYEQYF

V gene: TRBV6-2/TRBV6-3
clone size: -
D gene: -
CDR3 length: 14
J gene: TRBJ1-1
CDR3 DNA: TGTGCCAGCAGTTACCCGGGCCTGAACACTGAAGCTTTCTTT
CDR3 protein: CASSYPGLNTEAFF

V gene: TRBV2
clone size: -
D gene: -
CDR3 length: 14
J gene: TRBJ2-2
CDR3 DNA: TGTGCCAGCAACCCGGGGGGCGGGACCGGGGAGCTGTTTTTT
CDR3 protein: CASNPGGGTGELFF

V gene: TRBV5-1
clone size: -
D gene: -
CDR3 length: 11
J gene: TRBJ2-7
CDR3 DNA: TGCGCCAGCAGCCCGGGATCCGAGCAGTACTTC
CDR3 protein: CASSPGSEQYF

V gene: TRBV10-2
clone size: -
D gene: -
CDR3 length: 15
J gene: TRBJ2-3
CDR3 DNA: TGCGCCAGCAGTGAGTCGGGCAGGGAACGAGGTACGCAGTATTTT
CDR3 protein: CASSESGRERGTQYF

V gene: TRBV30
clone size: -
D gene: TRBD1
CDR3 length: 15
J gene: TRBJ2-7
CDR3 DNA: TGTGCCTGGAGTGGTCTTGGGACAGGGTTCTACGAGCAGTACTTC
CDR3 protein: CAWSGLGTGFYEQYF

V gene: TRBV6-1
clone size: -
D gene: -
CDR3 length: 17
J gene: TRBJ2-6
CDR3 DNA: TGTGCCAGCAGTGGACGGGGCTTACTCTCTGGGGCCAACGTCCTGACTTTC
CDR3 protein: CASSGRGLLSGANVLTF

V gene: TRBV6-2/TRBV6-3
clone size: -
D gene: -
CDR3 length: 15
J gene: TRBJ1-5
CDR3 DNA: TGTGCCAGCAGTTATTCAAGGACACCACATCAGCCCCAGCATTTT
CDR3 protein: CASSYSRTPHQPQHF

V gene: TRBV21-1
clone size: -
D gene: -
CDR3 length: 15
J gene: TRBJ2-7
CDR3 DNA: TGTGCCACCAGCAAAGACGGGGGGGTGAGCTACGAGCAGTACTTC
CDR3 protein: CATSKDGGVSYEQYF

V gene: TRBV6-5
clone size: -
D gene: -
CDR3 length: 15
J gene: TRBJ2-7
CDR3 DNA: TGTGCCAGCAGTCGAACAGGGTACTATTCCTACGAGCAGTACTTC
CDR3 protein: CASSRTGYYSYEQYF

V gene: TRBV5-8
clone size: -
D gene: -
CDR3 length: 16
J gene: TRBJ2-5
CDR3 DNA: TGTGCCAGCAGCTTGGTACGGGCTTCAGGATTGGAGACCCAGTACTTC
CDR3 protein: CASSLVRASGLETQYF

V gene: TRBV5-4
clone size: -
D gene: -
CDR3 length: 14
J gene: TRBJ1-2
CDR3 DNA: TGTGCCAGCAGCTTGAGGGACGGGATCTATGGCTACACCTTC
CDR3 protein: CASSLRDGIYGYTF